This T cell receptor (beta chain) was recovered during a study of blood T cell repertoires in COVID-19. Study-wide context: The analysed material was cDNA or gDNA that came from T cells, B-cell-depleted T cells, or PBMCs.

The CDR3 loop spans 16 amino acids. V lost 0 bases and J 5 bases, leaving 13 bases between the germline ends. Germline lookup yields CDR1 SGHDN and CDR2 FVKESK. Participants came from some 23 US areas, aged roughly 18 to 95 years. Original processing methods: Amplification of reference gene primers provided the estimated nucleated cell counts. Here immunoSEQ multiplex PCR was the method, and the copy in TCRdb shows in-frame clones only, minus some. Clone size and V and J calls were adopted from that table, with D and trimming inferred from the DNA. This sample has fewer than 500,000 clones, with around 91% found just once.

The chain links TRBV14 to TRBJ1-4; D may be TRBD1 (5 bases). The sequencing sample was made of PBMCs or T cells enriched from blood (not recorded which). The clonotype originates from a man aged 25 to 40 who had recovered from COVID-19. The CDR3 bases are TGTGCCAGCAGCCAAGATCTCGGAGGGGAGAATGAAAAACTGTTTTTT. Translating it yields CASSQDLGGENEKLFF.